The next 9 T cell receptor beta chains were all read from a single sample in a study of OX40 agonist ivuxolimab in advanced cancers. This table comes from immunoSEQ multiplex PCR, and its TCRdb copy is limited to in-frame clones, with some not included. Of 70,000 to 100,000 clones listed, 70% to 90% are singletons. Source: CD4+ or CD8+ T cells sorted from blood, taken in a trial of the OX40 agonist ivuxolimab. These receptor sequences come from an adult with an advanced solid tumor such as melanoma, head and neck, liver or kidney cancer.

The J gene is TRBJ1-4, the V gene TRBV27, with 9 bases matching TRBD1. Germline CDR1 and CDR2: MNHEY and SMNVEV (reference sequence). J gave up 4 bases and V 2 bases, and 8 bases lay outside the gene matches. The CDR3 consists of 17 residues. The CDR3 nucleotides are TGTGCCAGCAGTTTAAACACAGGGGGCGCGGGTAATGAAAAACTGTTTTTT. Translation: CASSLNTGGAGNEKLFF.

The rearrangement joins TRBV18 to TRBJ2-7, with D possibly being TRBD1 or TRBD2 (5 bases each). The V end lost 2 bases, the J end lost 3 bases, and 23 bases lay between the germline ends. The CDR3 length is 18 residues. Germline V lookup: CDR1 KGHSH, CDR2 LQKENI. The CDR3 reads CASSPNNLGTPVDYEQYF. The CDR3 DNA reads as TGTGCCAGCTCACCAAATAATCTTGGGACGCCTGTAGACTACGAGCAGTACTTC. Combining the CDR3 with reference TRBV18 and TRBJ2-7 gives the whole variable domain NAGVMQNPRHLVRRRGQEARLRCSPMKGHSHVYWYRQLPEEGLKFMVYLQKENIIDESGMPKERFSAEFPKEGPSILRIQQVVRGDSAAYFCASSPNNLGTPVDYEQYFGPGTRLTVT.

CDR3 loop: CASSPRAMNTEAFF. For the CDR3, the DNA is TGTGCCAGCAGCCCCCGGGCAATGAACACTGAAGCTTTCTTT. This chain links TRBV7-2 with TRBJ1-1; D not certain. Trimming cost V 5 bases and J 0 bases, with 10 bases left between them. Germline V lookup: CDR1 SGHTA, CDR2 FQGNSA. The CDR3 runs to 14 residues.

About this clone itself: The same CDR3 is also encoded by other DNA sequences in this sample. V and J are TRBV5-1 and TRBJ2-3, with unresolved D. Germline V lookup: CDR1 SGHRS, CDR2 YFSETQ. This CDR3 comprises 12 residues. V lost 4 bases and J lost 3, with 6 bases in between. CDR3 nucleotide sequence: TGCGCCAGCAGCCTCAGTACAGATACGCAGTATTTT. Its translation: CASSLSTDTQYF.

The chain combines TRBV30 with TRBJ1-2, with a weak D call TRBD1 (6 bases). The CDR3 loop spans 12 amino acids. The germline V gene encodes CDR1 GTSNPN and CDR2 SVGIG (reference sequence). The V end lost 4 bases, the J end lost 8 bases, and 14 bases lay between the germline ends. CDR3 DNA sequence: TGTGCCTGGACCTCAGGGGCCAGGGGCTACACCTTC. It yields the protein CAWTSGARGYTF.

This clone occurred a few times. The genes are TRBV2 and TRBJ1-4; 7 bases map to TRBD1. The CDR3 contains 15 residues. Germline loops: CDR1 SNHLY, CDR2 FYNNEI. V dropped 7 bases and J dropped 4; count of bases not matched to a gene: 9. The CDR3 region is CASTQAGQINEKLFF. In DNA, the CDR3 is TGTGCCAGCACCCAAGCGGGACAGATTAATGAAAAACTGTTTTTT.

The chain links TRBV7-8 to TRBJ1-3; a possible D gene is TRBD1 (5 bases). The CDR3 runs 14 residues. With 3 bases removed from V and 0 bases from J, the gap between germline ends came to 6 bases. The V gene's germline CDR1 is SGHVS and CDR2 FQNEAQ. CDR3 in DNA: TGTGCCAGCAGCTTTGACAGCTCTGGAAACACCATATATTTT. Translating it yields CASSFDSSGNTIYF. The entire variable domain, with the rest obtained from reference TRBV7-8 and TRBJ1-3, is as follows: GAGVSQSPRYKVAKRGQDVALRCDPISGHVSLFWYQQALGQGPEFLTYFQNEAQLDKSGLPSDRFFAERPEGSVSTLKIQRTQQEDSAVYLCASSFDSSGNTIYFGEGSWLTVV.

The chain uses TRBV18 and TRBJ2-1; a possible D gene is TRBD2 (6 bases). CDR3 length equals 14 residues. V was shortened by 0 bases and J by 8 bases, with 11 bases between the two germline ends. Germline lookup yields CDR1 KGHSH and CDR2 LQKENI. CDR3 region: CASSPPWGVDEQFF. The CDR3 DNA follows: TGTGCCAGCTCACCACCTTGGGGGGTAGATGAGCAGTTCTTC.

The chain combines TRBV5-1 with TRBJ2-7; TRBD1 aligns across 7 bases. The V and J ends lost 0 bases and 2 bases, in that order; junction bases with no gene match: 5. The CDR3 is 15 residues long. The V gene's germline CDR1 is SGHRS and CDR2 YFSETQ. CDR3 sequence (DNA): TGCGCCAGCAGCTTGGCAGGACAGGATACCTACGAGCAGTACTTC. As protein: CASSLAGQDTYEQYF.